A selection of T cell receptor beta chains follows, all from one sample in a study of T cell changes during pregnancy in multiple sclerosis. The protocol was immunoSEQ multiplex PCR, while the TCRdb copy is restricted to in-frame clones and leaves out a portion. The sample shows about 38,000 clones, 80% to 95% of them seen only once. Specimen: CD8+ T cells from peripheral blood mononuclear cells, collected after pregnancy. These receptors originate from a female donor with multiple sclerosis, enrolled in a pregnancy study. Both conserved end residues are part of each CDR3. D genes are given only for firm matches. The size field is filled for only some rows; it gives once, few, many or a size class.

d_call clone_size j_call v_call cdr3_nt cdr3_aa
TRBD2 - TRBJ2-1 TRBV29-1 TGCAGCGCCCTTGGCGGGGGGGCCGGTAATGAGCAGTTCTTC CSALGGGAGNEQFF
- - TRBJ1-1 TRBV19 TGTGCCAGTAGTATAGTCGGGGGAATCACGGATACTGAAGCTTTCTTT CASSIVGGITDTEAFF
- - TRBJ1-5 TRBV28 TGTGCCAGCAGTTTTACCGTTCGGGGGAAGGATCAGCCCCAGCATTTT CASSFTVRGKDQPQHF
- once TRBJ1-2 TRBV10-3 TGTGCCATCAGTGAGGGACACCAACCCGATGGCTACACCTTC CAISEGHQPDGYTF
TRBD1 - TRBJ2-2 TRBV7-9 TGTGCCAGCAGCCCCCGGGACAGGGCCAGCGGGGAGCTGTTTTTT CASSPRDRASGELFF
TRBD1 - TRBJ1-1 TRBV5-4 TGTGCCAGCAGCTCAGGGGGCGCGAACACTGAAGCTTTCTTT CASSSGGANTEAFF
- - TRBJ2-2 TRBV7-9 TGTGCCAGCAGCGGACAAAAGGGGCCGAACACCGGGGAGCTGTTTTTT CASSGQKGPNTGELFF
TRBD1 - TRBJ2-1 TRBV19 TGTGCCAGTAGTCGAGGGACAGGGGTCTTGAGCTCCTACAATGAGCAGTTCTTC CASSRGTGVLSSYNEQFF
- - TRBJ2-7 TRBV19 TGTGCCAGTAGTATGGGAGCGGGCGCGCGGTACGAGCAGTACTTC CASSMGAGARYEQYF
TRBD1 - TRBJ2-2 TRBV13 TGTGCCAGCAGCTCCTGGACAGGAGCGAACACCGGGGAGCTGTTTTTT CASSSWTGANTGELFF
- - TRBJ2-2 TRBV10-1 TGCGCCAGCAGTGAGTGGGGGGGCGACGGGGAGCTGTTTTTT CASSEWGGDGELFF
- - TRBJ1-1 TRBV5-4 TGTGCCAGCAGCTTGGCTGGGGTGGAGGCTGAAGCTTTCTTT CASSLAGVEAEAFF
- - TRBJ2-7 TRBV11-2 TGTGCCAGCAGCTTAAACCAGGGGTACGAGCAGTACTTC CASSLNQGYEQYF
TRBD1 - TRBJ2-7 TRBV9 TGTGCCAGCAGCGTAGGGGGGACAGCCTCCTACGAGCAGTACTTC CASSVGGTASYEQYF
TRBD2 - TRBJ2-1 TRBV2 TGTGCCAGCCGGGGCGGGAGGTCCAGCTCCTACAATGAGCAGTTCTTC CASRGGRSSSYNEQFF
- once TRBJ2-7 TRBV9 TGTGCCAGCAGCGCGGGGGAGATATCCTACGAGCAGTACTTC CASSAGEISYEQYF
TRBD2 - TRBJ2-7 TRBV18 TGTGCCAGCTCACCACCGGGTTCACTAGCGGGGTTCCACGAGCAGTACTTC CASSPPGSLAGFHEQYF
- - TRBJ1-4 TRBV15 TGTGCCACCAGCATCAGTAGGACAGTGTATGAAAAACTGTTTTTT CATSISRTVYEKLFF
TRBD1 few TRBJ1-2 TRBV19 TGTGCCAGTAGTATCGAGGGGGCCTATGGCTACACCTTC CASSIEGAYGYTF
- - TRBJ2-7 TRBV9 TGTGCCAGCAGCGTTGGTAGCGAGCGCTACGAGCAGTACTTC CASSVGSERYEQYF